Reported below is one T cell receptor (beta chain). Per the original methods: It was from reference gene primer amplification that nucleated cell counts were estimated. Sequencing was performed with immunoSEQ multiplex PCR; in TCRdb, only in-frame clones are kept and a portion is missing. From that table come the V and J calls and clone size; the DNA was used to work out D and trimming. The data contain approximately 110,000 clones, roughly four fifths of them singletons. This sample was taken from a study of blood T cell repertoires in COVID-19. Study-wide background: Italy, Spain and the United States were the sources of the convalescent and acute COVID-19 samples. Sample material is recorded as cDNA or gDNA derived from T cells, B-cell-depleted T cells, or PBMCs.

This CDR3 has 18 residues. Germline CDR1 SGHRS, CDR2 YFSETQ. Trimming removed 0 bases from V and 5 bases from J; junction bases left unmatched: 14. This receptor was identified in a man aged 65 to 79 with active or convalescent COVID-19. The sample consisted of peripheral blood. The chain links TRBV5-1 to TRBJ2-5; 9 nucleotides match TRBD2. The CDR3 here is CASSLAPRRSGSGETQYF. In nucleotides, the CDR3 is TGCGCCAGCAGCTTGGCCCCGAGGCGTAGCGGGAGCGGGGAGACCCAGTACTTC. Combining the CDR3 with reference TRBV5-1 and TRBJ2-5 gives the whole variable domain KAGVTQTPRYLIKTRGQQVTLSCSPISGHRSVSWYQQTPGQGLQFLFEYFSETQRNKGNFPGRFSGRQFSNSRSEMNVSTLELGDSALYLCASSLAPRRSGSGETQYFGPGTRLLVL.